This record looks at one T cell receptor beta chain sequence and its context. The germline V gene has CDR1 SGHTS and CDR2 YDEGEE. Trimming removed 4 bases from V and 7 bases from J; junction bases left unmatched: 8. The CDR3 runs 15 residues. The data were taken from a study of blood T cell repertoires in COVID-19. About the study: Sites in the United States, Italy and Spain provided acute and convalescent COVID-19 samples. T cells, B-cell-depleted T cells, or PBMCs supplied cDNA or gDNA.

Libraries were prepared by immunoSEQ multiplex PCR; TCRdb keeps only in-frame clonotypes and omits some of them. The data contain 150,000 to 200,000 clones, around 75% of them singletons. The chain recombines TRBV5-8 with TRBJ2-1; 10 bases are a match to TRBD2. The sample consisted of peripheral blood. The source is a woman aged 40 to 50 with COVID-19, enrolled during active disease. The CDR3 DNA follows: TGTGCCAGCAGCATAGCGGGGGGCCGGGGAAATGAGCAGTTCTTC. This encodes CASSIAGGRGNEQFF.